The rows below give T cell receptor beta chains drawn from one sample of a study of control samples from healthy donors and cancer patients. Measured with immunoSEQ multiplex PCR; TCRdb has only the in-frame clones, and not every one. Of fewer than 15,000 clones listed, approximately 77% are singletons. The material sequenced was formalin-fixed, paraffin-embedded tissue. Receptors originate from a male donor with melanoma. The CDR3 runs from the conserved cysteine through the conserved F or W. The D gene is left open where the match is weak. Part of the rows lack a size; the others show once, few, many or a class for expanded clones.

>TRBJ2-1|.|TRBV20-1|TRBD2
CSASGRGGQTTHNEQFF
TGCAGTGCTAGTGGGCGGGGGGGCCAAACGACCCACAATGAGCAGTTCTTC
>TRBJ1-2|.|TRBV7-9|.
CASSFPGSANYGYTF
TGTGCCAGCAGCTTCCCGGGATCAGCTAACTATGGCTACACCTTC
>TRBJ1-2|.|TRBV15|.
CATSRGATNYGYTF
TGTGCCACCAGCAGAGGCGCGACTAACTATGGCTACACCTTC
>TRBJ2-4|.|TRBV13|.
CASSHRGGIQYF
TGTGCCAGCAGCCACCGCGGTGGCATTCAGTACTTC
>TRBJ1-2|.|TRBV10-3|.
CAISQTLAGENYGYTF
TGTGCCATCAGTCAAACGTTGGCAGGGGAAAACTATGGCTACACCTTC
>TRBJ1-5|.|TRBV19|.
CASSIDQTSNQPQHF
TGTGCCAGTAGTATAGACCAGACTAGCAATCAGCCCCAGCATTTT
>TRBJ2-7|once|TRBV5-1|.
CASSLVEGPIFEQYF
TGCGCCAGCAGCTTGGTGGAGGGGCCCATTTTTGAGCAGTACTTC
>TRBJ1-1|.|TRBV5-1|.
CASSSQGWNTEAFF
TGCGCCAGCAGCTCTCAGGGCTGGAACACTGAAGCTTTCTTT
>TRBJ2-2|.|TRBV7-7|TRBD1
CASSLAGTAGELFF
TGTGCCAGCAGCTTAGCCGGGACAGCCGGGGAGCTGTTTTTT
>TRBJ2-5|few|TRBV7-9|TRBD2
CASSANRDYLETQYF
TGTGCCAGCAGCGCTAACCGGGACTACCTAGAGACCCAGTACTTC
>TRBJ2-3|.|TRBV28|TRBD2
CASSRIVFSGGGTDTQYF
TGTGCCAGCAGTAGAATTGTGTTCTCGGGGGGTGGCACAGATACGCAGTATTTT